This TCR beta chain was recovered during a study of blood T cell repertoires in COVID-19 (dated by TCRdb to 2020 to 2022). For the study in its entirety: Samples from collaborators originated in the United States, Italy and Spain and spanned both the acute and convalescent phases of COVID-19. The material from the prospective study consisted of cDNA or gDNA derived from T cells, B-cell-depleted T cells, or PBMCs. The dataset comprised deeply sampled blood TCRbeta repertoires from subjects exposed to, actively infected with, or recovered from COVID-19. The repertoires were released in a freely available public database meant as a resource for research on the immune response to SARS-CoV-2. Samples came from the ongoing ImmuneRACE study (first 160 participants) plus 1,254 subjects from 6 global collaborators. Sample metadata almost always included a de-identified subject ID, COVID-19 status, age in years and sex. HLA class I and class II types, where available, came from metadata supplied by the sample provider rather than from assay-based typing. Broad study findings and their caveats: The quantity of clinical and demographic metadata differed by source and by participant and was supplied without curation.

Notes on this clone: Its antigen target is currently unknown. No much larger clone is present one base from it, and per-base qualities are unavailable.

Cut back by 0 bases and 5 bases, the V and J ends lie 7 bases apart. The CDR3 goes from the cysteine to the phenylalanine over 14 residues. Only the CDR3 portion is preserved as DNA: 42 bases, with reading frame beginning at the first base. Sequences LNHNV (CDR1) and YYDKDF (CDR2) are obtained from the germline V gene (reference sequence). The collaborating institutions used their own protocols to collect whole blood in K2EDTA tubes. For TCRbeta analysis, collaborators shipped samples in one of three forms: frozen whole blood, isolated PBMCs, or DNA extracted from either of those sample types. TCRbeta CDR3 regions were amplified from genomic DNA using the immunoSEQ Assay, a bias-controlled multiplex PCR. The authors processed their data as follows. Within the assay, amplification of reference gene primers was used to estimate how many nucleated cells each sample contained. To quantify the absolute abundance of each unique TCRbeta CDR3 rearrangement, sequence reads were collapsed and filtered. For each sample, productive Simpson clonality was calculated as the square root of Simpson's diversity index across productive rearrangements. The table was pulled from immuneACCESS by TCRdb, which kept in-frame rearrangements only. Such tables lose some clones; where checked, under half of the loss comes from unresolved V genes, and the rest has no known cause. That table supplies the V and J calls and clone size; D and trimming were determined from the DNA. This sample has 130,000 to 150,000 clones in its table, and about four fifths of those were observed once. The ten largest clones represent about 3% of the sample.

Sequences were obtained from peripheral blood. The rearrangement joined TRBV15 to TRBJ2-2; the D gene is perhaps TRBD2, from 5 matching bases. The receptor comes from a woman older than 75 with acute or convalescent COVID-19. The DNA sequence is as follows: TGTGCCACCAGCAGAGATAAGCGGACCGGGGAGCTGTTTTTT. The resulting protein is CATSRDKRTGELFF.